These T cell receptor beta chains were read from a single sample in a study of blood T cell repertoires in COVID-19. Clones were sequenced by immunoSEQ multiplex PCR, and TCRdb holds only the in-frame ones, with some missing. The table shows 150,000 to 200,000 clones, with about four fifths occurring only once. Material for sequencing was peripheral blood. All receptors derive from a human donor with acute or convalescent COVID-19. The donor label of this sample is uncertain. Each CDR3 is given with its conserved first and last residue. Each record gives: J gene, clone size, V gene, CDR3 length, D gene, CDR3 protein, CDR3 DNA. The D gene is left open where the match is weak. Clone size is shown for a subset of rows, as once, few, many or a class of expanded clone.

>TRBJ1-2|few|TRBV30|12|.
CAWNAGLYGYTF
TGTGCCTGGAATGCAGGGCTCTATGGCTACACCTTC
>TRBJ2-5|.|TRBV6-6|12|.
CASSYSPETQYF
TGTGCCAGCAGTTACTCCCCGGAGACCCAGTACTTC
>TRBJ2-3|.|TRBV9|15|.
CASSVAGGQKDTQYF
TGTGCCAGCAGCGTAGCAGGGGGGCAGAAAGATACGCAGTATTTT
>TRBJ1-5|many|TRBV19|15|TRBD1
CASVLGQGANQPQHF
TGTGCCAGTGTCCTAGGACAGGGGGCTAATCAGCCCCAGCATTTT
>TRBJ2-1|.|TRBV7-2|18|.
CASSSGVPAVISYNEQFF
TGTGCCAGCAGTTCCGGGGTTCCGGCAGTGATTTCCTACAATGAGCAGTTCTTC
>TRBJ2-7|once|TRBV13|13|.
CASSPSNRDEQYF
TGTGCCAGCAGCCCCAGCAACAGGGACGAGCAGTACTTC
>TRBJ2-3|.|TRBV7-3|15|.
CASSPGPSSTDTQYF
TGTGCCAGCAGCCCTGGGCCCTCCTCCACAGATACGCAGTATTTT
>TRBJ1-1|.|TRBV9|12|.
CASSVAETEAFF
TGTGCCAGCAGCGTTGCGGAGACTGAAGCTTTCTTT
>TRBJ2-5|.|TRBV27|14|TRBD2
CASRPGGFQETQYF
TGTGCCAGCAGGCCGGGGGGGTTTCAAGAGACCCAGTACTTC
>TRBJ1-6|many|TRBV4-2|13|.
CASSQGGDSPLHF
TGTGCCAGCAGCCAAGGGGGCGACTCACCCCTCCACTTT
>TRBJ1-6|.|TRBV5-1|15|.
CASSLDPSYNSPLHF
TGCGCCAGCAGCTTGGATCCCAGCTATAATTCACCCCTCCACTTT
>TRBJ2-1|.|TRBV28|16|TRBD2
CASSLSRTSGNNEQFF
TGTGCCAGCAGTTTATCTAGGACTAGCGGAAATAATGAGCAGTTCTTC
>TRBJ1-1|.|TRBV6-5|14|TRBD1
CASSVTGEITEAFF
TGTGCCAGCAGCGTTACAGGGGAGATCACTGAAGCTTTCTTT
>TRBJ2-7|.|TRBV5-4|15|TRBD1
CASSSDRGRVVSQYF
TGTGCCAGCAGCAGTGACAGGGGGCGAGTGGTATCGCAGTACTTC
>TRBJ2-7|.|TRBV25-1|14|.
CASSDTGRHGEQYF
TGTGCCAGCAGTGACACCGGGAGACACGGGGAGCAGTACTTC
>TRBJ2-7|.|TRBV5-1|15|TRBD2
CASSLGVAGVTEQYF
TGCGCCAGCAGCTTGGGGGTAGCGGGAGTCACCGAGCAGTACTTC
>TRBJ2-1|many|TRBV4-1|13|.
CASSSLTGNEQFF
TGCGCCAGCAGCTCACTTACAGGTAATGAGCAGTTCTTC
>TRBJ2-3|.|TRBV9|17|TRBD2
CASSAVLAGHSTDTQYF
TGTGCCAGCAGCGCAGTTCTAGCGGGGCATAGCACAGATACGCAGTATTTT
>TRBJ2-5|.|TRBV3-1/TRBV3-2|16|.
CASSQDAGTPQETQYF
TGTGCCAGCAGCCAAGATGCGGGGACGCCCCAAGAGACCCAGTACTTC
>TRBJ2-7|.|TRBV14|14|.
CASSQETRRGEQYF
TGTGCCAGCAGCCAAGAAACAAGGAGAGGCGAGCAGTACTTC
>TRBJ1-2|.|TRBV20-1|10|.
CSVPDYGYTF
TGCAGTGTCCCCGACTATGGCTACACCTTC
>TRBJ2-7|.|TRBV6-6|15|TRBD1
CASSYSIRQGYEQYF
TGTGCCAGCAGTTACTCGATTCGACAGGGCTACGAGCAGTACTTC
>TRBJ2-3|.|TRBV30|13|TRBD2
CAWGTSGTDTQYF
TGTGCCTGGGGGACTAGCGGCACAGATACGCAGTATTTT
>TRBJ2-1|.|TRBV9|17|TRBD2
CASSEYPAGSSYNEQFF
TGTGCCAGCAGCGAGTACCCAGCGGGAAGCTCCTACAATGAGCAGTTCTTC
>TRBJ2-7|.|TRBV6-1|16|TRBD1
CASSDPSTGARYEQYF
TGTGCCAGCAGTGATCCGTCGACAGGGGCACGCTACGAGCAGTACTTC
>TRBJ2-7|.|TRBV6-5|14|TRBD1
CASDLGQGLYEQYF
TGTGCCAGCGATTTAGGACAGGGTCTCTACGAGCAGTACTTC
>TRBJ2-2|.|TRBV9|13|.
CASSPTVTGELFF
TGTGCCAGCAGCCCCACAGTCACCGGGGAGCTGTTTTTT
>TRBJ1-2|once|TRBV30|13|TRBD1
CAWSPSRGDREAF
TGTGCCTGGAGTCCCTCTCGGGGCGACAGGGAGGCCTTC
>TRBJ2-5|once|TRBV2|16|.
CASRAFERDSVEGQYF
TGTGCCAGCAGGGCCTTTGAGCGTGATTCGGTTGAGGGCCAGTACTTC
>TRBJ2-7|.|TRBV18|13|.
CASSPDKSYEQYF
TGTGCCAGCTCTCCGGACAAATCCTACGAGCAGTACTTC
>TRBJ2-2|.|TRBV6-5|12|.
CASFSFTGELFF
TGTGCCAGCTTCTCTTTCACCGGGGAGCTGTTTTTT
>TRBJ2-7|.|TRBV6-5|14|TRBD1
CASAPGQGPYEQYF
TGTGCCAGCGCCCCGGGACAGGGTCCTTACGAGCAGTACTTC
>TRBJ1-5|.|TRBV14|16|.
CASSQERGYSNQPQHF
TGTGCCAGCAGCCAAGAGAGGGGGTATAGCAATCAGCCCCAGCATTTT